A selection of T cell receptor beta chains follows, all from one sample in a study of T cell changes during pregnancy in multiple sclerosis. Some clones are missing from TCRdb's copy, which holds only in-frame ones; the method was immunoSEQ multiplex PCR. This table has tens of thousands of clones, roughly 92% appearing once. The sample here was peripheral blood, taken after pregnancy. These TCRs come from a female donor in good health, enrolled as a control in a pregnancy study. Both conserved end residues are part of each CDR3. Fields, in order: clone size, V gene, D gene, J gene, CDR3 protein, CDR3 DNA. The D gene is left open where the match is weak. Rows may omit the clone size; those that give it use once, few, many or a size class.

size: NA; V: TRBV7-6; D: TRBD2; J: TRBJ2-2; CDR3: CASSSPKSGLAGGTGELFF; DNA: TGTGCCAGCAGCTCCCCCAAGAGCGGGCTAGCGGGAGGTACCGGGGAGCTGTTTTTT
size: once; V: TRBV18; D: TRBD1; J: TRBJ2-3; CDR3: CASSPSGQVTDTQYF; DNA: TGTGCCAGCTCACCGTCGGGACAGGTAACAGATACGCAGTATTTT
size: once; V: TRBV18; D: TRBD1; J: TRBJ1-5; CDR3: CASSPGTGVNQPQHF; DNA: TGTGCCAGCTCACCAGGGACAGGAGTCAATCAGCCCCAGCATTTT
size: NA; V: TRBV27; D: NA; J: TRBJ2-5; CDR3: CASSFEGRETQYF; DNA: TGTGCCAGCAGTTTTGAGGGGAGGGAGACCCAGTACTTC
size: NA; V: TRBV29-1; D: NA; J: TRBJ2-1; CDR3: CSVGVAAIKLLPYNEQFF; DNA: TGCAGCGTTGGAGTAGCGGCCATAAAACTTCTACCCTACAATGAGCAGTTCTTC
size: NA; V: TRBV6-1; D: TRBD1; J: TRBJ2-2; CDR3: CASRGDREAGELFF; DNA: TGTGCCAGCAGGGGGGACAGGGAGGCCGGGGAGCTGTTTTTT
size: NA; V: TRBV2; D: TRBD2; J: TRBJ2-7; CDR3: CASGTSGSYEQYF; DNA: TGTGCCTCTGGGACTAGCGGTTCCTACGAGCAGTACTTC
size: NA; V: TRBV27; D: NA; J: TRBJ1-6; CDR3: CASSSNSQGTNSPLHF; DNA: TGTGCCAGCAGTTCCAATTCCCAGGGGACTAATTCACCCCTCCACTTT
size: NA; V: TRBV18; D: NA; J: TRBJ1-6; CDR3: CASSPGPAYNSPLHF; DNA: TGTGCCAGCTCACCGGGGCCAGCCTATAATTCACCCCTCCACTTT
size: NA; V: TRBV29-1; D: TRBD2; J: TRBJ2-7; CDR3: CSARTSGNTEQYF; DNA: TGCAGCGCACGGACTAGCGGTAATACCGAGCAGTACTTC
size: NA; V: TRBV27; D: TRBD1; J: TRBJ1-2; CDR3: CASSPRQGGYGYTF; DNA: TGTGCCAGCAGTCCCCGACAGGGTGGGTATGGCTACACCTTC